This TCR beta chain originates from a study of patients and donors after allogeneic stem cell transplantation. This clonotype was observed a handful of times. TCRdb fed the RT-PCR reads into MiXCR, producing one record per CDR3 protein. The profile covers over 400,000 distinct CDR3 sequences, with under 20% appearing a single time and roughly 7% taken by the ten largest. The V segment lost 7 bases and the J segment 7 bases; nucleotides outside the gene matches: 10. The CDR3 runs to 15 residues. From germline, CDR1 is MNHEY and CDR2 SMNVEV (reference sequence). The sequence derives from a human donor who was either an allogeneic HSCT recipient or a stem cell or donor lymphocyte infusion donor (not recorded which). It is not recorded whose cells these are; they may come from a transplant donor. This chain uses TRBV27 with TRBJ2-2; 9 nucleotides align to TRBD1. The sequenced sample consisted of blood, either unsorted or a sorted T cell fraction (not recorded which). The CDR3 region has the DNA TGTGCCAGCACTCACCTGGGACAGGGTGTCGGGGAGCTGTTTTTT. Its protein is CASTHLGQGVGELFF.